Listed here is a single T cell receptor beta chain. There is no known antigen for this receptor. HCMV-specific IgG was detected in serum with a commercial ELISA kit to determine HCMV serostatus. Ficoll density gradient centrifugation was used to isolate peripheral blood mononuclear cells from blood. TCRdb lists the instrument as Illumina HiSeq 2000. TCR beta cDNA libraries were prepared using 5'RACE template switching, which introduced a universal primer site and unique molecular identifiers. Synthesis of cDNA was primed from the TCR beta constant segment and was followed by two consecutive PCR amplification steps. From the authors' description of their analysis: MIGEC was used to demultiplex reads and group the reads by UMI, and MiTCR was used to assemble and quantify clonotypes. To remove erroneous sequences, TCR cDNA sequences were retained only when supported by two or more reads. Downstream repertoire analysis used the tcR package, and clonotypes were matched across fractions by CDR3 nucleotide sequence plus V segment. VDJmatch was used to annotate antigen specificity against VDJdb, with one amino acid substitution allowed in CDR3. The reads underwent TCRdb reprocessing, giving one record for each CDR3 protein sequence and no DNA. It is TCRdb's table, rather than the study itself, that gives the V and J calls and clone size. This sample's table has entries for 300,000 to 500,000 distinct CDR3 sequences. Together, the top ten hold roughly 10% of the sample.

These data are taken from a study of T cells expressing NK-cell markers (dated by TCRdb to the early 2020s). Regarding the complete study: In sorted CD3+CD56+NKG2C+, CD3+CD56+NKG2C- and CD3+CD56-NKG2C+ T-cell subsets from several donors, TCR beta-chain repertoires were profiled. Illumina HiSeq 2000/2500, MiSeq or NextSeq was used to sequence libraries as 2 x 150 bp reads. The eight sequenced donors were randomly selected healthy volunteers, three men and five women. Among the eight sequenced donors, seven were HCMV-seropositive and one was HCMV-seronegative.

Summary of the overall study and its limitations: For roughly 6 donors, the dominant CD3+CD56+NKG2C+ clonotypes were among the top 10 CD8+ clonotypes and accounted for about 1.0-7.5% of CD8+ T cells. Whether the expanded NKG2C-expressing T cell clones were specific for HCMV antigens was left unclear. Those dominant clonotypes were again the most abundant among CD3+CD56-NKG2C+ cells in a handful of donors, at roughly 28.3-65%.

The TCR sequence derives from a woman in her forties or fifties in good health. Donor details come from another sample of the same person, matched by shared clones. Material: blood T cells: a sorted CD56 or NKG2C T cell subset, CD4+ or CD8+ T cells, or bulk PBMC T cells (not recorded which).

The CDR3 in this case is CAWTWRTAADTQYF. The sequence links TRBV30 to TRBJ2-3; there is no DNA to check the TCRdb D call of TRBD1. The germline V gene (reference sequence) supplies CDR1 GTSNPN and CDR2 SVGIG. The CDR3 numbers 14 residues from cysteine through phenylalanine. No DNA is recorded.